These T cell receptor beta chains were read from a single sample in a study of cytomegalovirus exposure and HLA in healthy donors. Clones were sequenced by immunoSEQ multiplex PCR, and TCRdb holds only the in-frame ones, with some missing. The data contain fewer than 130,000 clones, over 60% of them singletons. Source material: PBMCs. Receptor source: a woman aged 25 to 39 in good health and CMV-seronegative. CDR3s include the opening cysteine and the closing phenylalanine or tryptophan. The D gene is left open where the match is weak. Some rows have no size entry. The others give once, few or many, or a class for an expanded clone.

TRBV15	-	TRBJ2-7	TRBD1	TGTGCCACCAGCAGACCCGGGACAGCTTCCTACGAGCAGTACTTC	CATSRPGTASYEQYF
TRBV7-8	-	TRBJ1-2	-	TGTGCCAGCAGCCGCACAGGAATCTATGGCTACACCTTC	CASSRTGIYGYTF
TRBV4-3	-	TRBJ1-3	TRBD1	TGCGCCAGCAGCCAGAGACAGGGGATGGGCGCCTTTGGAAACACCATATATTTT	CASSQRQGMGAFGNTIYF
TRBV7-9	-	TRBJ2-1	TRBD1	TGTGCCAGCAGCCCCCGACAGGGGGCGGAGGAGCAGTTCTTC	CASSPRQGAEEQFF
TRBV30	-	TRBJ1-1	TRBD1	TGTGCCTGGAGTAGTCCGCAGGGGGTGAACACTGAAGCTTTCTTT	CAWSSPQGVNTEAFF
TRBV27	-	TRBJ2-5	TRBD2	TGTGCCAGCAGTGAGACTAGCGGGGGTTTCACCCAGTACTTC	CASSETSGGFTQYF
TRBV27	-	TRBJ2-7	TRBD1	TGTGCCAGCAGTCCCCGGACAGGTACCTACGAGCAGTACTTC	CASSPRTGTYEQYF
TRBV7-9	-	TRBJ2-2	-	TGTGCCAGCAGACAAGACAGTAAAGACACCGGGGAGCTGTTTTTT	CASRQDSKDTGELFF
TRBV4-2	-	TRBJ2-7	TRBD2	TGTGCCAGCAGCCAAGATAACGAACTAGCGGGCTACGAGCAGTACTTC	CASSQDNELAGYEQYF
TRBV11-2	-	TRBJ2-5	TRBD1	TGTGCCAGCAGCTTAGCAGGGGGCGAGACCCAGTACTTC	CASSLAGGETQYF
TRBV4-1	-	TRBJ2-1	TRBD2	TGCGCCAGCAGCCAAGATAGTAGCGGGGTGTACAATGAGCAGTTCTTC	CASSQDSSGVYNEQFF
TRBV13	-	TRBJ1-1	TRBD1	TGTGCCAGCAGCTTAGCGGGACAGGCCCTTTATACTGAAGCTTTCTTT	CASSLAGQALYTEAFF
TRBV19	-	TRBJ2-7	-	TGTGCCAGTAGTGACTACGGCCACTCCTACGAGCAGTACTTC	CASSDYGHSYEQYF
TRBV30	-	TRBJ1-1	-	TGTGCCTGGAGTGTACCGGACAGGAACACTGAAGCTTTCTTT	CAWSVPDRNTEAFF
TRBV5-1	-	TRBJ2-6	-	TGCGCCAGCAGCTTGGTTGGAGCAGCTGGGGCCAACGTCCTGACTTTC	CASSLVGAAGANVLTF
TRBV7-9	-	TRBJ2-7	-	TGTGCCAGCAGCGTCGGGACAAGCTACGAGCAGTACTTC	CASSVGTSYEQYF
TRBV6-5	few	TRBJ1-1	-	TGTGCCAGCAGTTACGGGGGCAGGCTGAACACTGAAGCTTTCTTT	CASSYGGRLNTEAFF
TRBV5-6	-	TRBJ2-7	TRBD2	TGTGCCAGCAGCTTGCCGCGGGAGAGGTACGAGCAGTACTTC	CASSLPRERYEQYF
TRBV7-9	once	TRBJ2-3	-	TGTGCCAGCAACGATAACCTAGGGGCCCCAGATACGCAGTATTTT	CASNDNLGAPDTQYF
TRBV7-2	few	TRBJ1-2	-	TGTGCCAGCAGCGAGAGGGCGGGGCTTGGGAACTATGGCTACACCTTC	CASSERAGLGNYGYTF
TRBV28	-	TRBJ1-1	-	TGTGCCAGCAGTCTACCAACCGGTTGGACTGAAGCTTTCTTT	CASSLPTGWTEAFF
TRBV9	-	TRBJ2-7	-	TGTGCCAGCAGCCAGGGGAGCGGGGTGCACGAGCAGTACTTC	CASSQGSGVHEQYF
TRBV20-1	-	TRBJ2-7	-	TGCAGTGCACAGGGATACGAGCAGTACTTC	CSAQGYEQYF
TRBV5-4	-	TRBJ2-7	TRBD1	TGTGCCAGCAGCCAGCCGGGACAGGGGACAAACGAGCAGTACTTC	CASSQPGQGTNEQYF
TRBV6-5	-	TRBJ2-1	TRBD2	TGTGCCAGCAGTCGGACTAGCGGGGTTAACAATGAGCAGTTCTTC	CASSRTSGVNNEQFF
TRBV6-5	-	TRBJ2-7	-	TGTGCCAGCAGTTACCGCCCGCGTAATACAGTACGAGAGCAGTACTTC	CASSYRPRNTVREQYF
TRBV28	once	TRBJ1-1	TRBD1	TGTGCCAGCAGGAGACAGGGGATGAACACTGAAGCTTTCTTT	CASRRQGMNTEAFF
TRBV5-8	-	TRBJ1-4	-	TGTGCCAGCAGCCGATACAGGACGACGGCAACTAATGAAAAACTGTTTTTT	CASSRYRTTATNEKLFF
TRBV6-5	-	TRBJ2-5	-	TGTGCCAGCAGTAGCGACGACGGGTGGCAAGAGACCCAGTACTTC	CASSSDDGWQETQYF
TRBV28	-	TRBJ2-3	TRBD1	TGTGCCAGCAGCCGGGGACAGCTTAGCACAGATACGCAGTATTTT	CASSRGQLSTDTQYF
TRBV2	few	TRBJ2-4	-	TGTGCCAGCAGACCCCAGGGTCGGCTTATTCAGTACTTC	CASRPQGRLIQYF
TRBV6-1	-	TRBJ1-1	-	TGTGCCAGCAGTGTGAGGGTGATGAACACTGAAGCTTTCTTT	CASSVRVMNTEAFF
TRBV4-2	-	TRBJ1-1	TRBD1	TGTGCCAGCAGCCAAGGACAGGGGACTGAAGCTTTCTTT	CASSQGQGTEAFF
TRBV7-9	-	TRBJ1-2	-	TGTGCCAGCAGCTTGGCCCAGGCCGGGATGGGCTACACCTTC	CASSLAQAGMGYTF
TRBV28	-	TRBJ1-5	-	TGTGCCAGCAGTTTAGTGGCAAATCAGCCCCAGCATTTT	CASSLVANQPQHF
TRBV6-1	-	TRBJ2-5	TRBD2	TGTGCCAGCAGTGCGACTAGCGGACATGCCGTGGAGACCCAGTACTTC	CASSATSGHAVETQYF
TRBV9	-	TRBJ2-1	TRBD2	TGTGCCAGCAGCGTAACTAGCGGGCTAACCTACAATGAGCAGTTCTTC	CASSVTSGLTYNEQFF
TRBV7-2	-	TRBJ1-2	-	TGTGCCAGCATCACGACCGGGGAAAGTAACTATGGCTACACCTTC	CASITTGESNYGYTF
TRBV6-1	-	TRBJ1-6	-	TGTGCCAGCAGTGAATTGTCCTATCGGGGATCACCCCTCCACTTT	CASSELSYRGSPLHF
TRBV4-1	-	TRBJ1-2	-	TGCGCCAGCAGCCAAGTGGGAGTACCGCAGTCGGCGGGCTACACCTTC	CASSQVGVPQSAGYTF
TRBV7-3	few	TRBJ2-1	-	TGTGCCAGCAGCTTAAGCAGGGCCCTCTACAATGAGCAGTTCTTC	CASSLSRALYNEQFF
TRBV18	once	TRBJ1-4	-	TGTGCCAGCTCACTGGGGCAGGCGGCAACTAATGAAAAACTGTTTTTT	CASSLGQAATNEKLFF
TRBV7-9	few	TRBJ2-7	-	TGTGCCAGCGAGGAGGGAGATTACGAGCAGTACTTC	CASEEGDYEQYF
TRBV5-8	-	TRBJ2-7	-	TGTGCCAGTCAGCCTGACAGCTACTACGAGCAGTACTTC	CASQPDSYYEQYF
TRBV5-6	once	TRBJ2-7	TRBD1	TGTGCCAGCAGCTTGCGGGGACCAGGGGGCACCTACGAGCAGTACTTC	CASSLRGPGGTYEQYF
TRBV2	-	TRBJ2-1	-	TGTGCCAGCAGGCTAGCGTCCTCCTACAATGAGCAGTTCTTC	CASRLASSYNEQFF
TRBV27	-	TRBJ2-7	TRBD1	TGTGCCAGCAGTCCGCACAGGGGGCTCTACGAGCAGTACTTC	CASSPHRGLYEQYF
TRBV7-2	-	TRBJ2-1	-	TGTGCCAGCAGCTTAGCGGGGGGGCGGTCCTACAATGAGCAGTTCTTC	CASSLAGGRSYNEQFF
TRBV20-1	-	TRBJ1-4	-	TGCAGTGCTCCCCTGGGAGCCCTCGGGTTTTTT	CSAPLGALGFF